Following are 7 T cell receptor beta chains from one sample sequenced in a study of low-dose radiotherapy and immunotherapy resistance in tumors. TRAV- and TRBV-specific primers primed first-strand cDNA, covering alpha and beta chains. It was with a constant-region primer and a V-primer adapter that TCRs were amplified over about 20 PCR cycles. One entry per CDR3 protein, called by TCRdb with MiXCR from the reads. The repertoire holds approximately 84,000 distinct CDR3 sequences, with less than 20% as singletons. Time point: after trial treatment. The treatment denotes: LDRT plus nivolumab, ipilimumab, low-dose cyclophosphamide and aspirin (RACIN trial). Specimen: PBMCs, collected after low-dose radiotherapy plus immunotherapy. The origin of the receptors is a male donor with prostate cancer.

A remark on this clonotype: This may arise from a read error, as a much more abundant clone is one base away. The rearrangement joins TRBV7-2 to TRBJ2-7, with D possibly being TRBD1 (5 bases). In germline, CDR1 is SGHTA, CDR2 FQGNSA. This CDR3 comprises 14 residues. V was trimmed by 6 bases and J by 2 bases, leaving 14 bases between them. The CDR3 DNA reads TGTGCCAGCAGGCCACGACAGATAACCTACGAGCAGTACTTC. Protein product: CASRPRQITYEQYF.

This clonotype was found many times. The V call is TRBV28, the J call TRBJ1-4; possible D gene TRBD1, 6 bases. Germline CDR1 is MDHEN and CDR2 is SYDVKM. V was trimmed by 5 bases and J by 7 bases, leaving 20 bases between them. This CDR3 has 16 amino acids. The CDR3: CASSTRTGTPSEKLFF. The CDR3 bases are TGTGCCAGCAGTACAAGAACCGGGACACCGAGTGAAAAACTGTTTTTT.

This clonotype was seen a few times. This chain connects TRBV27 to TRBJ1-1; D perhaps matches TRBD1 (6 bases). V shed 4 bases and J shed 4 bases, with 13 bases lying between them. This CDR3 region has 14 residues. Germline CDR1 and CDR2: MNHEY and SMNVEV (reference sequence). CDR3 loop: CASSYQGFGTEAFF. CDR3 in DNA: TGTGCCAGCAGTTACCAGGGGTTTGGCACTGAAGCTTTCTTT.

This clonotype came up many times. The chain combines TRBV30 with TRBJ1-3; D remains unclear. V lost 0 bases and J 4 bases, leaving 10 bases between the germline ends. CDR3 size: 14 residues. Germline CDR1 and CDR2: GTSNPN and SVGIG (reference sequence). The CDR3 loop is CAWSVGGPGNTIYF. For the CDR3, the DNA is TGTGCCTGGAGTGTAGGTGGGCCAGGAAACACCATATATTTT.

To note about this clonotype: A far larger clone differs by one base, so this is likely a read error. The J gene is TRBJ2-3, the V gene TRBV5-3, with TRBD2 identical over 9 bases. TRBV5-3 is an open reading frame whose function is uncertain. The CDR3 contains 16 residues. V dropped 4 bases and J dropped 5; count of bases not matched to a gene: 11. The chain's CDR3 is CARSPGLASALDTQYF. Here the CDR3 DNA reads TGTGCCAGAAGCCCCGGACTAGCGAGCGCCCTAGATACGCAGTATTTT.

This clonotype was seen many times. The chain is built from TRBV12-3 or TRBV12-4 and TRBJ2-1, with D unresolved. The CDR3 extends over 13 amino acids. Trimming removed 5 bases from V and 5 bases from J, with 10 bases in between. This CDR3 is CASSPGFNNEQFF. The CDR3, as DNA: TGTGCCAGCAGTCCCGGGTTTAACAATGAGCAGTTCTTC.

This clonotype was seen many times. The genes are TRBV7-2 and TRBJ2-1; 9 nucleotides line up with TRBD1. Per germline, CDR1 SGHTA and CDR2 FQGNSA. This CDR3 is 15 amino acids long. V lost 3 bases to trimming and J lost 8 bases; unmatched junction nucleotides: 8. The CDR3: CASSFGTGMQDEQFF. For the CDR3, the DNA is TGTGCCAGCAGCTTTGGGACAGGGATGCAGGATGAGCAGTTCTTC.